Listed below are T cell receptor beta chains from one sample, sequenced in a study of blood T cells in healthy people across ages. Via MiXCR, TCRdb re-called the 5' RACE reads, giving one row per CDR3 protein. This sample carries hundreds of thousands of distinct CDR3 sequences, 40% to 50% of them seen once, and the ten largest clones take approximately 19%. Material for sequencing was blood. These receptor sequences come from a man in his 60s in good health. The CDR3 runs from the conserved cysteine through the conserved F or W. A D gene is named only where the DNA matches it firmly. Size values are once, few and many counts, or a class for expanded clones, and some rows have none.

TGCAGCGTGCCCTGGGGTAACGAGCAGTACTTC	CSVPWGNEQYF	few	TRBV29-1	TRBJ2-7	11	.
TGTGCCAGCTCACCAGCCCCCAATGAGCAGTTCTTC	CASSPAPNEQFF	.	TRBV18	TRBJ2-1	12	.
TGCGCCAGCAGCTTGAAGGGACAGGGGATTAACACTGAAGCTTTCTTT	CASSLKGQGINTEAFF	few	TRBV5-1	TRBJ1-1	16	TRBD1
TGTGCCAGCAGTCACTCTCCGGGGGGACGGTTCTCAGATACGCAGTATTTT	CASSHSPGGRFSDTQYF	.	TRBV6-2/TRBV6-3	TRBJ2-3	17	TRBD2
TGCAGTGCTAGATTATCGGGTAGACGCACAGATACGCAGTATTTT	CSARLSGRRTDTQYF	.	TRBV20-1	TRBJ2-3	15	.
TGTGCCAGCAGTCCCGGGACCGTAAGTGGGAGCACTGAAGCTTTCTTT	CASSPGTVSGSTEAFF	.	TRBV12-3/TRBV12-4	TRBJ1-1	16	.
TGTGCCAGCAGCTCAGCGGGACTAGCGGCCGATACGCAGTATTTT	CASSSAGLAADTQYF	.	TRBV7-9	TRBJ2-3	15	TRBD2
TGCAGTGCTAGGCGGGAGGGGATTTACAATGAGCAGTTCTTC	CSARREGIYNEQFF	.	TRBV20-1	TRBJ2-1	14	TRBD2
TGCAGTGCTGATCAGGGTACTGGCCAAGAGACCCAGTACTTC	CSADQGTGQETQYF	.	TRBV20-1	TRBJ2-5	14	.
TGTGCCAGCAGTTACGGTCTCGGGGGCAGGCAAGAGACCCAGTACTTC	CASSYGLGGRQETQYF	few	TRBV6-5	TRBJ2-5	16	.
TGCAGTGCTAGAGACGCCTCCGGGGCAGGGGAGACCCAGTACTTC	CSARDASGAGETQYF	few	TRBV20-1	TRBJ2-5	15	.
TGCGCCAGCAGCTTTAACGTGGGGAATTCACCCCTCCACTTT	CASSFNVGNSPLHF	.	TRBV5-1	TRBJ1-6	14	.
TGTGCCAGCAGTTATGGGGGACAGGGCGCAGATACGCAGTATTTT	CASSYGGQGADTQYF	.	TRBV6-2/TRBV6-3	TRBJ2-3	15	TRBD1
TGCGCCAGCAGCTTGGATACATCGACCCGGATTAGGTCACCCCTCCACTTT	CASSLDTSTRIRSPLHF	few	TRBV5-1	TRBJ1-6	17	.
TGTGCCAGTAGTACCTCCTCCGGGACAGTCTATGGCTACACCTTC	CASSTSSGTVYGYTF	.	TRBV19	TRBJ1-2	15	TRBD1
TGTGCCAGCAGCTTTTGCGTATGGTCACAAACTAGCGGGGGGTTTGGTGAGCAGTTCTTC	CASSFCVWSQTSGGFGEQFF	few	TRBV12-1	TRBJ2-1	20	.
TGTGCCAGCAGCTCGCCGGGACTCAGATATGGCTACACCTTC	CASSSPGLRYGYTF	few	TRBV7-6	TRBJ1-2	14	.
TGCAGTGCCGGCGGGCAGATTTACGGAGAGCAGTACTTC	CSAGGQIYGEQYF	few	TRBV20-1	TRBJ2-7	13	.
TGTGCCAGCAACCAAGTCGAGCGGGGTGGTCACAATGAGCAGTTCTTC	CASNQVERGGHNEQFF	.	TRBV4-2	TRBJ2-1	16	TRBD2
TGTGCCAGCAAGGAAAGACGGAAGAACAGCCCTTCTGAAGCTTTCTTT	CASKERRKNSPSEAFF	.	TRBV6-4	TRBJ1-1	16	.
TGTGCCAGCAAGGGAGGCTCAGGATACACCGGGGAGCTGTTTTTT	CASKGGSGYTGELFF	.	TRBV2	TRBJ2-2	15	.
TGTGCCAGCAGTCTCACAGGGAAACGGGATACGCAGTATTTT	CASSLTGKRDTQYF	few	TRBV28	TRBJ2-3	14	.
TGTGCCAGCACTCAAGGGGACAGGGTCTACAATGAGCAGTTCTTC	CASTQGDRVYNEQFF	few	TRBV12-3/TRBV12-4	TRBJ2-1	15	TRBD1
TGCAGCGCCTCCCCAGGGTTGGGGGAAAAACTGTTTTTT	CSASPGLGEKLFF	few	TRBV29-1	TRBJ1-4	13	.
TGTGCCAGCAGTTTAGTTGGCGCCGGGAATCAGCCCCAGCATTTT	CASSLVGAGNQPQHF	.	TRBV27	TRBJ1-5	15	.
TGTGCCAGCAGTTTAGAAGGGCAACAGCCCCAGCATTTT	CASSLEGQQPQHF	few	TRBV28	TRBJ1-5	13	.